The 29 T cell receptor beta chains below come from one sample, sequenced in a study of beta chain features in type 1 diabetes. Since all of the isolated RNA was reverse transcribed, expressed TCRB transcripts were what got sequenced. The table came from immunoSEQ multiplex PCR; TCRdb's copy has only in-frame clones and leaves some out. The table lists more than 300,000 clones, 8% of them singletons. Sequencing used central memory CD4+ T cells from blood. The receptors shown here come from a young woman in good health.

The gene calls are TRBV6-5 and TRBJ1-2; D not certain. Germline values: CDR1 MNHEY, CDR2 SVGAGI. The CDR3 consists of 13 residues. Trimming pared 5 bases from V and 7 bases from J, leaving 14 bases between. The CDR3 region has the DNA TGTGCCAGCAGTGATGGGTCGGTGAGTGGCTACACCTTC. This translates into CASSDGSVSGYTF.

This clone was counted only a few times. V gene TRBV5-1 combines with J gene TRBJ2-5; D is unclear. Trimming shortened V by 4 bases and J by 2 bases, and 9 bases separated the two germline ends. Per the germline V gene, CDR1 is SGHRS and CDR2 is YFSETQ. This CDR3 contains 13 residues. In DNA form, the CDR3 reads TGCGCCAGCAGCAGCGATGTACAAGAGACCCAGTACTTC. It translates to CASSSDVQETQYF.

The gene calls are TRBV4-3 and TRBJ2-3; 10 bases are a match to TRBD2. Germline V lookup: CDR1 LGHNA, CDR2 YSLEER. V lost 4 bases to trimming and J lost 3 bases; unmatched junction nucleotides: 4. This CDR3 has 15 residues. The CDR3 sequence: CASSPLTSGTDTQYF. Here the CDR3 DNA reads TGCGCCAGCAGCCCCCTGACTAGCGGGACAGATACGCAGTATTTT.

This clone has only a few counts. The chain uses TRBV6-1 and TRBJ2-1; D unresolved. V was trimmed by 2 bases and J by 9 bases, leaving 11 bases between them. The CDR3 consists of 13 residues. Germline V gives CDR1 MNHNS, CDR2 SASEGT. This CDR3 is CASSESTRGEQFF. Written as DNA, the CDR3 is TGTGCCAGCAGTGAATCGACGAGAGGTGAGCAGTTCTTC.

The chain is built from TRBV7-9 and TRBJ2-2, with no clear D. V was shortened by 1 base and J by 6 bases, with 3 bases between the two germline ends. The CDR3 loop spans 12 amino acids. The germline CDR1 and CDR2 sequences are SEHNR and FQNEAQ (reference sequence). CDR3 region: CASSLESGELFF. The CDR3 DNA sequence: TGTGCCAGCAGCTTAGAGTCCGGGGAGCTGTTTTTT. The entire variable domain, with the rest obtained from reference TRBV7-9 and TRBJ2-2, is as follows: DTGVSQNPRHKITKRGQNVTFRCDPISEHNRLYWYRQTLGQGPEFLTYFQNEAQLEKSRLLSDRFSAERPKGSFSTLEIQRTEQGDSAMYLCASSLESGELFFGEGSRLTVL.

This clone came up a few times. The V call is TRBV7-2, the J call TRBJ2-5; D not certain. Per germline, CDR1 SGHTA and CDR2 FQGNSA. This CDR3 comprises 15 residues. V lost 1 base and J lost 0, with 9 bases in between. CDR3 DNA: TGTGCCAGCAGCTTAGGTCAACCGTACCAAGAGACCCAGTACTTC. Protein product: CASSLGQPYQETQYF.

This clone has just a few counts. The chain recombines TRBV28 with TRBJ1-2; D possibly corresponds to TRBD1 (5 bases). Trimming pared 6 bases from V and 2 bases from J, leaving 10 bases between. The CDR3 runs 13 residues. CDR1 and CDR2 (germline): MDHEN, SYDVKM. The CDR3 DNA sequence: TGTGCCAGCAGCTTGGACATGAACTATGGCTACACCTTC. Translation gives CASSLDMNYGYTF.

Concerning this clone itself: Other DNA sequences from this sample encode an identical CDR3 as well. The chain uses TRBV6-5 and TRBJ2-3; D call uncertain. V was cut by 1 base and J by 1 base, with 9 bases left in between. This CDR3 has 15 residues. Germline CDR1 reads MNHEY; CDR2 reads SVGAGI. This CDR3 reads CASSYYGRGTDTQYF. In DNA, the CDR3 is TGTGCCAGCAGTTACTACGGACGGGGCACAGATACGCAGTATTTT.

This clone showed up just a few times. The CDR3 spells CASSQSDWGYGYTF. The CDR3 nucleotides read TGCGCCAGCAGCCAATCGGATTGGGGGTATGGCTACACCTTC. The rearrangement links TRBV4-3 to TRBJ1-2; TRBD1 is a possible D gene (5 bases). Germline assignment: CDR1 LGHNA and CDR2 YSLEER. The CDR3 contains 14 residues. Trimming took off 2 bases at V and 5 bases at J, with 12 bases between the two ends.

This clone appeared a few times. The J gene is TRBJ1-4, the V gene TRBV10-3; a possible D gene is TRBD1 (6 bases). Looked up from germline, CDR1 is ENHRY and CDR2 is SYGVKD. The CDR3 sequence is 12 residues long. V gave up 3 bases and J gave up 8 bases, with 7 bases separating them. The CDR3, as DNA: TGTGCCATCAGTGATGACAGGGAAAAACTGTTTTTT. Translation: CAISDDREKLFF.

This clone has more than one count but fewer than ten. CDR3 nucleotides: TGCGCCAGCAGCCGAGGGACAGGGAACTTGAACACTGAAGCTTTCTTT. Its translation is CASSRGTGNLNTEAFF. J is TRBJ1-1 and V is TRBV4-1; TRBD1 aligns across 9 bases. The CDR3 spans 16 residues. Germline CDR1 is MGHRA and CDR2 is YSYEKL. V lost 4 bases to trimming and J lost 0 bases; unmatched junction nucleotides: 6.

This clone was counted ten times or more. The rearrangement links TRBV19 to TRBJ2-1, with TRBD2 matching over 10 bases. In germline, CDR1 is LNHDA, CDR2 SQIVND (reference sequence). Trimming at V came to 8 bases and at J to 6 bases, leaving 7 bases not matched to a gene. This CDR3 has 14 residues. The CDR3 DNA is TGTGCCAGTCTATCGCTAGCGGGAGTCAATGAGCAGTTCTTC. This encodes CASLSLAGVNEQFF.

The rearrangement joins TRBV5-6 to TRBJ2-5; D could derive from TRBD1 or TRBD2 (6 bases each). V shed 0 bases and J shed 5 bases, with 14 bases lying between them. This CDR3 is built from 15 residues. In germline, CDR1 is SGHDT, CDR2 YYEEEE. CDR3 bases: TGTGCCAGCAGCTTGGCAGGGGATGGAGGGGAGACCCAGTACTTC. The encoded protein is CASSLAGDGGETQYF. The whole variable domain, remainder taken from reference TRBV5-6 and TRBJ2-5, is DAGVTQSPTHLIKTRGQQVTLRCSPKSGHDTVSWYQQALGQGPQFIFQYYEEEERQRGNFPDRFSGHQFPNYSSELNVNALLLGDSALYLCASSLAGDGGETQYFGPGTRLLVL.

In its sample, this clone was seen many times. The chain combines TRBV27 with TRBJ1-2; 8 nucleotides align to TRBD1. The ends lost 3 bases at V and 4 bases at J; junction bases unmatched: 10. Germline CDR1 and CDR2: MNHEY and SMNVEV (reference sequence). This CDR3 spans 16 amino acids. CDR3 protein: CASSFQGQGGSYGYTF. The CDR3 DNA reads as TGTGCCAGCAGTTTTCAAGGACAGGGTGGATCCTATGGCTACACCTTC.

The table lists this clone with a few counts. The V and J genes are TRBV6-1 and TRBJ2-3; 11 positions match TRBD2. Germline CDR1 reads MNHNS; CDR2 reads SASEGT. With V trimmed by 2 bases and J by 0 bases, 7 bases remained unmatched. This CDR3 has 18 residues. The CDR3 reads CASSEYLGTSGSTDTQYF. The CDR3 DNA is TGTGCCAGCAGTGAATATCTTGGGACTAGCGGCAGCACAGATACGCAGTATTTT.

This clone was seen a handful of times. V usage is TRBV27 and J usage is TRBJ1-4; 9 bases align to TRBD1. CDR1 and CDR2 from the germline V gene are MNHEY and SMNVEV (reference sequence). There are 14 residues in the CDR3. With 6 bases clipped from V and 3 bases from J, the junction kept 2 bases outside the gene matches. CDR3: CASSRQGANEKLFF. For the CDR3, the DNA is TGTGCCAGCAGCAGACAGGGGGCTAATGAAAAACTGTTTTTT.

Concerning this clone itself: The germline gene is not matched at one end of the junction; a read error may be the cause. The genes are TRBV4-1 and TRBJ2-6, with no clear D. This CDR3 region has 16 residues. CDR1 and CDR2 (germline): MGHRA, YSYEKL. CDR3 protein: CASSQVTLSGANVLTF. The CDR3 DNA reads as TGTGCCAGCAGCCAAGTCACATTATCTGGGGCCAACGTCCTGACTTTC.

The sample holds a few counts of this clone. Distinct nucleotide sequences in the sample also encode this CDR3. The rearrangement links TRBV28 to TRBJ2-2; D is unclear. Per the germline V gene, CDR1 is MDHEN and CDR2 is SYDVKM. Trimming pared 3 bases from V and 8 bases from J, leaving 4 bases between. CDR3 length: 11 amino acids. The CDR3 sequence: CASSFRGELFF. CDR3 DNA: TGTGCCAGCAGTTTTCGGGGGGAGCTGTTTTTT.

This clone has only a few counts. The chain combines TRBV7-2 with TRBJ2-7, with D tentatively TRBD2 (6 bases). CDR3 size: 15 residues. CDR1 SGHTA and CDR2 FQGNSA come from the germline V gene. The V end was cut by 8 bases, the J end by 2 bases, with 19 bases between. The CDR3 DNA follows: TGTGCCAGCTCCCAGGCCGGAGGGCGGGCCTACGAGCAGTACTTC. Translated: CASSQAGGRAYEQYF.

At least ten counts were recorded for this clone. V gene TRBV7-2 combines with J gene TRBJ2-2; 13 positions agree with TRBD2. The V gene's germline CDR1 is SGHTA and CDR2 FQGNSA. J gave up 6 bases and V 5 bases, and 9 bases lay outside the gene matches. CDR3 length: 17 amino acids. The CDR3 is CASSLPGLAGVPGELFF. CDR3 bases: TGTGCCAGCAGCCTCCCAGGACTAGCGGGAGTGCCCGGGGAGCTGTTTTTT.

This clone has just a few counts. The chain links TRBV18 to TRBJ1-1; D is perhaps TRBD1 (5 bases). The CDR3 is made up of 16 amino acids. Trimming pared 4 bases from V and 6 bases from J, leaving 21 bases between. The germline V gene has CDR1 KGHSH and CDR2 LQKENI. CDR3 region: CASSRDQGLGFAEAFF. CDR3 coding DNA: TGTGCCAGCTCACGGGACCAGGGTCTTGGGTTCGCTGAAGCTTTCTTT. The full variable domain, its missing parts supplied by reference TRBV18 and TRBJ1-1, is NAGVMQNPRHLVRRRGQEARLRCSPMKGHSHVYWYRQLPEEGLKFMVYLQKENIIDESGMPKERFSAEFPKEGPSILRIQQVVRGDSAAYFCASSRDQGLGFAEAFFGQGTRLTVV.

This clone was counted only a few times. This rearrangement joins TRBV7-9 to TRBJ2-7; 8 positions match TRBD1. CDR1 SEHNR and CDR2 FQNEAQ come from the germline V gene (reference sequence). The CDR3 has 15 residues. J gave up 0 bases and V 1 base, and 2 bases lay outside the gene matches. CDR3 sequence: CASSLGTGRSYEQYF. CDR3 nucleotides: TGTGCCAGCAGCTTAGGGACAGGGCGCTCCTACGAGCAGTACTTC.

The chain has TRBV9 and TRBJ2-1, with TRBD2 matching over 10 bases. Germline V lookup: CDR1 SGDLS, CDR2 YYNGEE. This CDR3 has 16 amino acids. V lost 0 bases and J lost 8; bases outside the gene matches: 8. For the CDR3, the DNA is TGTGCCAGCAGCGTAGGCCCCCTAGCGGGAGTTTATGAGCAGTTCTTC. Protein product: CASSVGPLAGVYEQFF. Full variable domain (outside the CDR3, taken from reference TRBV9 and TRBJ2-1): DSGVTQTPKHLITATGQRVTLRCSPRSGDLSVYWYQQSLDQGLQFLIQYYNGEERAKGNILERFSAQQFPDLHSELNLSSLELGDSALYFCASSVGPLAGVYEQFFGPGTRLTVL.

This clone showed up just a few times. The V and J genes are TRBV7-9 and TRBJ2-2, with 9 bases identical to TRBD2. The CDR3 sequence is 15 residues long. Germline lookup yields CDR1 SEHNR and CDR2 FQNEAQ (reference sequence). Germline trimming cut 3 bases from V and 2 bases from J; bases unmatched to any gene: 1. CDR3 coding DNA: TGTGCCAGCAGCTTCCTAGCGGGAAACACCGGGGAGCTGTTTTTT. Protein sequence: CASSFLAGNTGELFF.

In its sample, this clone was seen a few times. The chain couples TRBV6-5 to TRBJ2-7; 7 positions match TRBD1. V lost 6 bases to trimming and J lost 4 bases; unmatched junction nucleotides: 6. Germline V CDR1 and CDR2: MNHEY, SVGAGI. CDR3 size: 13 residues. In nucleotides, the CDR3 is TGTGCCAGCAGGCGCGCACAGGGGTACGAGCAGTACTTC. Its protein product is CASRRAQGYEQYF.

V usage is TRBV10-3 and J usage is TRBJ2-3; D uncertain. This CDR3 is built from 13 residues. V gave up 2 bases and J gave up 0 bases, with 3 bases separating them. Looked up from germline, CDR1 is ENHRY and CDR2 is SYGVKD. CDR3 nucleotide sequence: TGTGCCATCAGTGAGGTTAGCACAGATACGCAGTATTTT. This codes for CAISEVSTDTQYF.

The rearrangement joins TRBV7-9 to TRBJ2-1, with D uncertain. Germline CDR1 SEHNR, CDR2 FQNEAQ (reference sequence). V was trimmed by 3 bases and J by 13 bases, leaving 13 bases between them. The CDR3 sequence is 12 residues long. As DNA, the CDR3 is TGTGCCAGCAGCTTTGATTACAGAACTCAGTTCTTC. The encoded protein is CASSFDYRTQFF.

This clone was observed a few times. V is TRBV5-6 and J is TRBJ2-7; 8 positions agree with TRBD2. Germline assignment: CDR1 SGHDT and CDR2 YYEEEE. This CDR3 has 14 amino acids. Germline trimming cut 4 bases from V and 3 bases from J; bases unmatched to any gene: 6. This CDR3 is CASSTPGGGYEQYF. The CDR3 DNA reads TGTGCCAGCAGCACCCCGGGGGGGGGCTACGAGCAGTACTTC.

The chain carries TRBV4-3 and TRBJ2-3; TRBD2 matches 7 bases. This CDR3 spans 16 amino acids. Germline CDR1 LGHNA, CDR2 YSLEER. The junction had 5 bases not matched to a gene; V was cut back by 2 bases and J by 0 bases. CDR3 sequence: CASSQHGGSSTDTQYF. The CDR3 DNA is TGCGCCAGCAGCCAACACGGCGGGAGTAGCACAGATACGCAGTATTTT.